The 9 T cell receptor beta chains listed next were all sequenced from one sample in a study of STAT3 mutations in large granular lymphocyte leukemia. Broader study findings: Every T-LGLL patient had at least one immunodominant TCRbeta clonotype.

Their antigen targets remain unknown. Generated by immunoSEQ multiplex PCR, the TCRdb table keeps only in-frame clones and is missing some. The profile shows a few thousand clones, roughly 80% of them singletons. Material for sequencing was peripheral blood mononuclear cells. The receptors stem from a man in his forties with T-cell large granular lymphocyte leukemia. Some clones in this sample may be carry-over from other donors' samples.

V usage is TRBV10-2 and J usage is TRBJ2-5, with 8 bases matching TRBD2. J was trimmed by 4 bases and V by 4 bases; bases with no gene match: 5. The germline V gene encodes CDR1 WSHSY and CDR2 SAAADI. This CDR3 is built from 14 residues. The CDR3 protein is CASSGTSRRETQYF. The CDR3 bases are TGCGCCAGCAGTGGGACTAGCAGGAGAGAGACCCAGTACTTC.

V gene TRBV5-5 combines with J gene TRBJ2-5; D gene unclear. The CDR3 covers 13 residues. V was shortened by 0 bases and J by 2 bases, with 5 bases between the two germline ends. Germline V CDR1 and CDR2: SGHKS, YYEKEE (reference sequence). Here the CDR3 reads CASSLDWQETQYF. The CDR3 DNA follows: TGTGCCAGCAGCTTGGACTGGCAAGAGACCCAGTACTTC.

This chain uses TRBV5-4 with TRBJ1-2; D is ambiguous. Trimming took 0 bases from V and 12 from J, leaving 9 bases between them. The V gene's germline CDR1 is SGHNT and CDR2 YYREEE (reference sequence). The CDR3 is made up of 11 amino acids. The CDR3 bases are TGTGCCAGCAGCTTGGCCGAGGACCACACCTTC. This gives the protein CASSLAEDHTF. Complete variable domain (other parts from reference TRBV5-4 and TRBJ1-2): ETGVTQSPTHLIKTRGQQVTLRCSSQSGHNTVSWYQQALGQGPQFIFQYYREEENGRGNFPPRFSGLQFPNYSSELNVNALELDDSALYLCASSLAEDHTFGSGTRLTVV.

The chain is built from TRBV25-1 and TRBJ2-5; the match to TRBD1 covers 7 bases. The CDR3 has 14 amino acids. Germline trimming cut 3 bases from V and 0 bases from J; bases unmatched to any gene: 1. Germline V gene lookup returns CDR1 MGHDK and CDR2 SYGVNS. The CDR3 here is CASSERGHQETQYF. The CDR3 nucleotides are TGTGCCAGCAGTGAGAGGGGGCACCAAGAGACCCAGTACTTC.

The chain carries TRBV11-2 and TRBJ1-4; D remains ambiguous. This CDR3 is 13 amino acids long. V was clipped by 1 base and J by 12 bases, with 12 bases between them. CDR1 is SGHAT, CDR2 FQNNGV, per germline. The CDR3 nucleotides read TGTGCCAGCAGCTTAGGACGGAGCAACCAACTGTTTTTT. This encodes CASSLGRSNQLFF.

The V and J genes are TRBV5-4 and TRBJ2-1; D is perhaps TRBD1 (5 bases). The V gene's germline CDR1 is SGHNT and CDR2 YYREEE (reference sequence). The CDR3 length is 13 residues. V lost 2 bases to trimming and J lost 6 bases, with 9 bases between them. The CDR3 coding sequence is TGTGCCAGCAGCTTATCAGACAGCAATGAGCAGTTCTTC. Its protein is CASSLSDSNEQFF.

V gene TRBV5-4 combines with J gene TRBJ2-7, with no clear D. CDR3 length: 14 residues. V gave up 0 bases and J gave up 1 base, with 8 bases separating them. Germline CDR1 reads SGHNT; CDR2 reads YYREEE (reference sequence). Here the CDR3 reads CASSLGGTSYEQYF. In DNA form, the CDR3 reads TGTGCCAGCAGCTTGGGTGGTACTTCCTACGAGCAGTACTTC.

The CDR3 region is CAWSPFGQGTGELFF. CDR3 in DNA: TGTGCCTGGAGCCCCTTTGGACAGGGGACCGGGGAGCTGTTTTTT. V and J are TRBV30 and TRBJ2-2; 9 bases agree with TRBD1. Trimming took 3 bases from V and 5 from J; bases not matched to a gene: 7. There are 15 residues in the CDR3. Germline values: CDR1 GTSNPN, CDR2 SVGIG (reference sequence).

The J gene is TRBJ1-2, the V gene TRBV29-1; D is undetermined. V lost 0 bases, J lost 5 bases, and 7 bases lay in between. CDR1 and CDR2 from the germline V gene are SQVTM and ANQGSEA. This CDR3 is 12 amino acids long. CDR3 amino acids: CSVEDPTYGYTF. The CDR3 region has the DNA TGCAGCGTTGAAGATCCTACGTATGGCTACACCTTC.